The clone carrying this T cell receptor (beta chain) was found a few times. What it binds is unknown. The CDR3 length is 14 residues. The data are from a study of T-cell memory formation after mild COVID-19. Looking at the study overall: TCR clusters mostly belonged to single donors.

Researchers used 5'RACE with constant-segment primers to make TCR alpha and TCR beta cDNA libraries that carry sample barcodes and UMIs. TCRdb called the 5' RACE reads again in MiXCR, with one record for every CDR3 protein. The sample consists of nearly 110,000 distinct CDR3 sequences, around 12% of them appearing once. Broader study findings: CD4+ contracting clones lay mainly in CM and EM, CD8+ ones in EMRA. Day 15 to 85 contracting clones showed balanced CD4/CD8; day 15 to 37 expanders favored CD4+.

This sequence originates from an adult woman who had mild COVID-19 (a few samples of this study predate the infection). Cell type and time point are not known. Sample: PBMCs or a T cell subset sorted from them (not recorded which). This sequence joins TRBV21-1 and TRBJ2-5; TRBD1 reflects the table's D call only, with no check against the DNA. TRBV21-1 constitutes a pseudogene. The CDR3: CANPRDRGRETQYF. CDR3 DNA: TGTGCCAACCCCCGGGACAGGGGGCGAGAGACCCAGTACTTC.